This note documents a single T cell receptor (beta chain) sequence. This entry comes from a study of blood T cell repertoires in COVID-19. Across the study: COVID-19 samples collected from the United States, Italy and Spain covered acute and convalescent phases. PBMCs, B-cell-depleted T cells, or T cells provided the cDNA or gDNA that made up the material.

Germline V CDR1 and CDR2: SEHNR, FQNEAQ (reference sequence). The junction had 7 bases not matched to a gene; V was cut back by 5 bases and J by 4 bases. The CDR3 extends over 15 amino acids. Using immunoSEQ multiplex PCR, the repertoire was profiled, and TCRdb retains in-frame clones only, with some absent. The repertoire holds approximately 88,000 clones, with 87% as singletons. Material: peripheral blood. This clonotype originated in a male donor with acute or convalescent COVID-19. The rearrangement uses TRBV7-9 and TRBJ1-4, with TRBD1 matching 7 bases. CDR3 in amino acids: CASSRPGTDNEKLFF. In nucleotides, the CDR3 is TGTGCCAGCAGCCGGCCCGGGACAGATAATGAAAAACTGTTTTTT.